Sequencing of this T cell receptor (beta chain) was carried out in a study of beta chain features in type 1 diabetes. This clone was counted a few times. Antigen specificity is unknown. Study conclusions and caveats: For Type 1 diabetes patients, all four CD4+ subsets carried TCRB CDR3s that were moderately but significantly shorter.

The entirety of the isolated RNA underwent reverse transcription, so expressed TCRB transcripts were sequenced. Clones were read by immunoSEQ multiplex PCR, and TCRdb kept only the in-frame ones, dropping some. The table has about 280,000 clones, about 15% seen once. Germline V gene data show CDR1 as SEHNR and CDR2 as FQNEAQ (reference sequence). The V segment lost 1 base and the J segment 7 bases; nucleotides outside the gene matches: 6. CDR3 length equals 16 residues. The chain links TRBV7-9 to TRBJ2-1; the match to TRBD2 covers 11 bases. The sequenced sample was naive CD4+ T cells from blood. This TCR was recovered from a man between 18 and 35 years old with type 1 diabetes. The CDR3: CASSLGLGLAENEQFF. The CDR3, as DNA: TGTGCCAGCAGCTTAGGGTTGGGACTAGCGGAAAATGAGCAGTTCTTC. Full variable domain (outside the CDR3, taken from reference TRBV7-9 and TRBJ2-1): DTGVSQNPRHKITKRGQNVTFRCDPISEHNRLYWYRQTLGQGPEFLTYFQNEAQLEKSRLLSDRFSAERPKGSFSTLEIQRTEQGDSAMYLCASSLGLGLAENEQFFGPGTRLTVL.